These 11 T cell receptor beta chains were sequenced from one sample in a study of cytotoxic CD8 clonotypes in ibrutinib-treated CLL. Data came from immunoSEQ multiplex PCR; TCRdb stores just in-frame clones and leaves some out. The profile shows over 200,000 clones, around 75% of them singletons. This specimen consisted of PBMCs, obtained after 12 months of ibrutinib treatment. The origin of the receptors is a human donor with chronic lymphocytic leukemia.

This clone appeared a few times. V usage is TRBV5-1 and J usage is TRBJ2-7; TRBD1 aligns across 7 bases. Per the germline V gene, CDR1 is SGHRS and CDR2 is YFSETQ. With V trimmed by 7 bases and J by 4 bases, 5 bases remained unmatched. The CDR3 is made up of 12 amino acids. The DNA of the CDR3 is TGCGCCAGCTTCCACAGGGGTTACGAGCAGTACTTC. This codes for CASFHRGYEQYF.

The J gene is TRBJ1-5, the V gene TRBV10-1; D may be TRBD1 (6 bases). The germline CDR1 and CDR2 sequences are WNHNN and SYGVQD (reference sequence). V gave up 2 bases and J gave up 9 bases, with 14 bases separating them. The CDR3 length is 14 residues. Here the CDR3 reads CASSEKDSLGPQHF. CDR3 coding DNA: TGCGCCAGCAGTGAGAAGGACAGCCTTGGGCCCCAGCATTTT.

The V and J genes are TRBV29-1 and TRBJ1-1; the D gene is possibly TRBD1 (5 bases). Trimming pared 7 bases from V and 2 bases from J, leaving 14 bases between. CDR1 is SQVTM and CDR2 is ANQGSEA in the germline V gene. The CDR3 is 13 residues long. In DNA, the CDR3 is TGCAGCGCCCACTGGGGGGGTAACACTGAAGCTTTCTTT. Amino acids: CSAHWGGNTEAFF.

The chain uses TRBV5-7 and TRBJ1-3, with TRBD1 identical over 7 bases. TRBV5-7 qualifies as an ORF whose function is uncertain. There are 16 residues in the CDR3. V shed 0 bases, J shed 0 bases, and the junction held 3 bases outside the gene matches. The CDR3 loop reads CASSLDRGRSGNTIYF. In DNA form, the CDR3 reads TGTGCCAGCAGCTTGGACAGGGGCCGCTCTGGAAACACCATATATTTT.

This clone was found once. The V and J genes are TRBV27 and TRBJ2-2; 9 bases align to TRBD1. This CDR3 is 16 amino acids long. V gave up 3 bases and J gave up 5 bases; unmatched junction bases: 7. From germline, CDR1 is MNHEY and CDR2 SMNVEV (reference sequence). The CDR3 protein is CASSFRRTGVTGELFF. Here the CDR3 DNA reads TGTGCCAGCAGTTTCAGAAGGACAGGGGTGACCGGGGAGCTGTTTTTT.

This CDR3 is CASSQGTGFYEQYF. The CDR3 DNA reads TGTGCCAGCAGTCAAGGAACAGGGTTCTACGAGCAGTACTTC. The chain recombines TRBV6-1 with TRBJ2-7; perhaps TRBD1 as D (6 bases). The germline V gene encodes CDR1 MNHNS and CDR2 SASEGT. This CDR3 has 14 residues. With 5 bases removed from V and 3 bases from J, the gap between germline ends came to 14 bases.

This chain joins TRBV9 and TRBJ1-2; 8 bases line up with TRBD1. Per the germline V gene, CDR1 is SGDLS and CDR2 is YYNGEE. The V segment lost 2 bases and the J segment 4 bases; nucleotides outside the gene matches: 10. The CDR3 covers 16 residues. DNA for the CDR3: TGTGCCAGCAGCGTCGGTCCCGGGACAGGAATCTATGGCTACACCTTC. Translation: CASSVGPGTGIYGYTF.

The chain joins TRBV4-1 to TRBJ2-2; no definite D call. CDR1 and CDR2 (germline): MGHRA, YSYEKL. The CDR3 totals 16 residues. V dropped 0 bases and J dropped 4 bases, with 12 bases sitting between them. The CDR3 bases are TGCGCCAGCAGCCAAGAAATTGCCAGGCCCACCGGGGAGCTGTTTTTT. This codes for CASSQEIARPTGELFF.

The V call is TRBV28, the J call TRBJ2-2, with TRBD2 as a possible D gene (6 bases). V was pared by 3 bases and J by 4 bases, with 12 bases between. The CDR3 runs to 15 residues. Germline CDR1 and CDR2: MDHEN and SYDVKM. CDR3 protein: CASSFGGMGTGELFF. CDR3 DNA: TGTGCCAGCAGTTTTGGCGGGATGGGCACCGGGGAGCTGTTTTTT.

V gene TRBV15 combines with J gene TRBJ1-2, with TRBD1 matching 7 bases. CDR1 LNHNV and CDR2 YYDKDF come from the germline V gene (reference sequence). This CDR3 is built from 14 residues. The V segment lost 4 bases and the J segment 0 bases; nucleotides outside the gene matches: 2. The chain's CDR3 is CATSKQGPNYGYTF. CDR3 nucleotide sequence: TGTGCCACCAGCAAACAGGGGCCTAACTATGGCTACACCTTC.

The chain links TRBV29-1 to TRBJ2-1; 15 bases are shared with TRBD2. CDR1 SQVTM and CDR2 ANQGSEA come from the germline V gene. The J segment lost 7 bases and the V segment lost 8 bases, leaving 6 bases of the junction unmatched. The CDR3 is made up of 14 amino acids. The chain's CDR3 is CSFSGTSGGNEQFF. As DNA, the CDR3 is TGCAGCTTCTCCGGGACTAGCGGGGGGAATGAGCAGTTCTTC.